Following are 16 T cell receptor beta chains from one sample sequenced in a study of blood T cell repertoires in COVID-19. Here immunoSEQ multiplex PCR was the method, and the copy in TCRdb shows in-frame clones only, minus some. The sample lists 300,000 to 450,000 clones, about 90% seen once, with roughly 1% in the top ten. Sequenced: PBMCs or T cells enriched from blood (not recorded which). The source of these receptors is a woman aged 25 to 39 who had recovered from COVID-19.

The rearrangement links TRBV3-1 (or the pseudogene TRBV3-2) to TRBJ2-1; TRBD1 is a possible D gene (6 bases). Germline V gene data show CDR1 as LGHDT and CDR2 as YNNKEL (reference sequence). V was cut by 1 base and J by 15 bases, with 22 bases left in between. The CDR3 totals 15 residues. The CDR3 here is CASSQAPTPTGGRFF. In DNA form, the CDR3 reads TGTGCCAGCAGCCAAGCCCCAACTCCGACAGGCGGAAGGTTCTTC.

The CDR3: CASSQVRGNYGYTF. The CDR3 region has the DNA TGCGCCAGCAGCCAAGTCAGAGGAAACTATGGCTACACCTTC. The chain is built from TRBV4-1 and TRBJ1-2; no clear D. The germline gives CDR1 MGHRA, CDR2 YSYEKL. Trimming left V 1 base short and J 2 bases short, with 8 bases between. The CDR3 extends over 14 amino acids.

The chain is built from TRBV28 and TRBJ2-2, with TRBD2 matching 9 bases. Losses at the gene ends were 1 base for V and 5 bases for J; bases not matched to a gene: 14. Per germline, CDR1 MDHEN and CDR2 SYDVKM. The CDR3 has 19 residues. The CDR3 nucleotides read TGTGCCAGCAGTTTATCATTTAGCGGGGGCTCCGGAGGTACCGGGGAGCTGTTTTTT. It encodes CASSLSFSGGSGGTGELFF. Together with reference TRBV28 and TRBJ2-2, the CDR3 gives the full variable domain: DVKVTQSSRYLVKRTGEKVFLECVQDMDHENMFWYRQDPGLGLRLIYFSYDVKMKEKGDIPEGYSVSREKKERFSLILESASTNQTSMYLCASSLSFSGGSGGTGELFFGEGSRLTVL.

The gene calls are TRBV5-4 and TRBJ1-4, with D possibly TRBD1 on 5 matching bases. This CDR3 region has 14 residues. Looked up from germline, CDR1 is SGHNT and CDR2 is YYREEE (reference sequence). V lost 1 base and J lost 7, with 11 bases in between. The CDR3 reads CASSLTGDTEKLFF. CDR3 nucleotides: TGTGCCAGCAGCTTGACAGGAGACACTGAAAAACTGTTTTTT.

V usage is TRBV6-5 and J usage is TRBJ2-7; TRBD1 matches 9 bases. J lost 6 bases, V lost 7 bases, and 10 bases had no gene match. CDR1 and CDR2 (germline): MNHEY, SVGAGI. The CDR3 totals 14 residues. The CDR3 nucleotides read TGTGCCAGCACCCCCGGGACAGGGTTTCTCGAGCAGTACTTC. Encoded protein: CASTPGTGFLEQYF.

The gene calls are TRBV5-6 and TRBJ1-2, with 8 positions matching TRBD1. V lost 3 bases, J lost 7 bases, and 8 bases stayed unmatched. The germline CDR1 and CDR2 sequences are SGHDT and YYEEEE. CDR3 length equals 14 residues. The CDR3 loop is CASSSPDRGGGYTF. The CDR3 nucleotides are TGTGCCAGCAGCTCGCCAGACAGGGGCGGTGGCTACACCTTC.

The chain recombines TRBV6-6 with TRBJ2-5, with 10 bases lining up with TRBD1. V shed 10 bases, J shed 1 base, and the junction held 9 bases outside the gene matches. Germline V lookup: CDR1 MNHNY, CDR2 SVGAGI (reference sequence). The CDR3 runs to 15 residues. CDR3 sequence (DNA): TGTGCCACCAATAGACGGGACAGGGGCCAAGAGACCCAGTACTTC. Protein product: CATNRRDRGQETQYF.

The gene calls are TRBV30 and TRBJ2-7, with 8 nucleotides matching TRBD2. Trimming at V came to 0 bases and at J to 2 bases, leaving 21 bases not matched to a gene. This CDR3 has 20 residues. In germline, CDR1 is GTSNPN, CDR2 SVGIG (reference sequence). The CDR3 here is CAWSVRQEISGTRRPYEQYF. The CDR3 DNA is TGTGCCTGGAGTGTACGACAGGAGATCTCCGGGACTAGAAGGCCCTACGAGCAGTACTTC.

The chain couples TRBV19 to TRBJ2-5; 10 positions match TRBD1. Germline CDR1 LNHDA, CDR2 SQIVND (reference sequence). J lost 4 bases, V lost 3 bases, and 2 bases had no gene match. The CDR3 totals 14 residues. The CDR3 nucleotides are TGTGCCAGTAGTATGACAGGGGGCGGAGAGACCCAGTACTTC. It specifies CASSMTGGGETQYF.

The chain has TRBV6-6 and TRBJ1-5; no definite D call. Germline CDR1 MNHNY, CDR2 SVGAGI (reference sequence). Trimming left V 5 bases short and J 2 bases short, with 19 bases between. CDR3 length equals 17 residues. The chain's CDR3 is CASSRRVNSGGNQPQHF. DNA of the CDR3: TGTGCCAGCAGTCGCCGGGTAAACTCCGGCGGCAATCAGCCCCAGCATTTT.

This CDR3 is CASSLSSYNEQFF. In DNA form, the CDR3 reads TGTGCCAGCAGTCTGAGCTCCTACAATGAGCAGTTCTTC. The chain is built from TRBV6-6 and TRBJ2-1; D gene unclear. The germline gives CDR1 MNHNY, CDR2 SVGAGI (reference sequence). Trimming left V 5 bases short and J 0 bases short, with 5 bases between. There are 13 residues in the CDR3.

The genes are TRBV9 and TRBJ1-6; D is possibly TRBD1 (6 bases). The CDR3 covers 16 residues. Germline CDR1 is SGDLS and CDR2 is YYNGEE. V lost 3 bases to trimming and J lost 8 bases, with 18 bases between them. The CDR3 protein is CASSAPQGRVDSPLHF. The CDR3 DNA follows: TGTGCCAGCAGCGCACCACAGGGACGGGTTGATTCACCCCTCCACTTT. Full variable domain (remainder filled in from reference TRBV9 and TRBJ1-6): DSGVTQTPKHLITATGQRVTLRCSPRSGDLSVYWYQQSLDQGLQFLIQYYNGEERAKGNILERFSAQQFPDLHSELNLSSLELGDSALYFCASSAPQGRVDSPLHFGNGTRLTVT.

The rearrangement links TRBV7-2 to TRBJ1-5; perhaps TRBD1 as D (6 bases). The CDR3 spans 15 residues. CDR1 and CDR2 (germline): SGHTA, FQGNSA. Trimming pared 7 bases from V and 6 bases from J, leaving 19 bases between. The CDR3 protein is CASTRDTLRGQPQHF. CDR3 DNA sequence: TGTGCCAGCACCCGGGACACCCTAAGGGGTCAGCCCCAGCATTTT.

The chain joins TRBV19 to TRBJ2-1, with D maybe TRBD2 (6 bases). Deletions cut 1 base from V and 7 bases from J, with 8 bases between. The CDR3 totals 13 residues. In germline, CDR1 is LNHDA, CDR2 SQIVND (reference sequence). The CDR3 DNA is TGTGCCAGTAGTATAGGCGGGGTTAATGAGCAGTTCTTC. It is translated as CASSIGGVNEQFF.

The gene calls are TRBV10-1 and TRBJ2-1, with TRBD2 as a possible D gene (7 bases). Germline CDR1 is WNHNN and CDR2 is SYGVQD (reference sequence). Trimming pared 4 bases from V and 12 bases from J, leaving 16 bases between. This CDR3 has 13 residues. CDR3 coding DNA: TGCGCCAGCAGTGGAGGGGGGGCGATCCTGCAGTTCTTC. Its translation is CASSGGGAILQFF.

This chain uses TRBV25-1 with TRBJ2-1; 8 positions match TRBD1. The germline V gene encodes CDR1 MGHDK and CDR2 SYGVNS. Trimming removed 3 bases from V and 4 bases from J; junction bases left unmatched: 8. This CDR3 region has 16 residues. CDR3 coding DNA: TGTGCCAGCAGTGACCCCCCCGGACAGGGATACAATGAGCAGTTCTTC. Translating it yields CASSDPPGQGYNEQFF.